These 29 T cell receptor beta chains were all obtained from the same sample, sequenced in a study of beta chain features in type 1 diabetes. Sequenced material consisted of expressed TCRB transcripts (all of the isolated RNA was reverse transcribed). Clones were read by immunoSEQ multiplex PCR, and TCRdb kept only the in-frame ones, dropping some. The data hold about 370,000 clones, with around 15% observed a single time. Sample: naive CD4+ T cells from blood. The receptors were gathered from a woman in her late teens or twenties in good health.

This clone was seen a few times. The chain joins TRBV14 to TRBJ2-7, with D possibly TRBD2 on 5 matching bases. With 2 bases removed from V and 7 bases from J, the gap between germline ends came to 15 bases. The germline gives CDR1 SGHDN, CDR2 FVKESK. The CDR3 is 14 amino acids. DNA for the CDR3: TGTGCCAGCAGCCAATTGATCGAGGGTGGGGAGCAGTACTTC. This translates into CASSQLIEGGEQYF.

This clone turned up a few times. This rearrangement joins TRBV28 to TRBJ2-7; D remains unclear. Looked up from germline, CDR1 is MDHEN and CDR2 is SYDVKM. Trimming pared 1 base from V and 3 bases from J, leaving 4 bases between. CDR3 length equals 12 residues. CDR3 bases: TGTGCCAGCAGTTTATACAGCTACGAGCAGTACTTC. Its protein product is CASSLYSYEQYF.

CDR3 coding DNA: TGTGCCAGCAGTGCCACGGGGGGCCGTTTGGATGAGCAGTTCTTC. Translating it yields CASSATGGRLDEQFF. This chain links TRBV28 with TRBJ2-1, with TRBD2 as a possible D gene (7 bases). This CDR3 comprises 15 residues. Germline V gives CDR1 MDHEN, CDR2 SYDVKM. V was trimmed by 5 bases and J by 8 bases, leaving 19 bases between them.

The rearrangement links TRBV7-9 to TRBJ1-1; 8 nucleotides agree with TRBD1. The CDR3 runs 19 residues. V lost 1 base to trimming and J lost 1 base; unmatched junction nucleotides: 14. CDR1 SEHNR and CDR2 FQNEAQ come from the germline V gene (reference sequence). As DNA, the CDR3 is TGTGCCAGCAGCTTAGGGTGGCCGGGGACAGGACGTGCGAACACTGAAGCTTTCTTT. It codes for CASSLGWPGTGRANTEAFF.

There are a few counts of this clone. The genes are TRBV27 and TRBJ2-2; D is unresolved. The length of the CDR3 is 12 residues. The germline gives CDR1 MNHEY, CDR2 SMNVEV (reference sequence). The germline V and J ends were trimmed by 2 bases and 8 bases, with 6 bases remaining between them. CDR3 residues: CASSLAAGELFF. The CDR3 DNA reads TGTGCCAGCAGTTTAGCGGCAGGGGAGCTGTTTTTT.

This clone showed up just a few times. In the same sample, other DNA sequences code for this CDR3. This chain connects TRBV30 to TRBJ2-3, with a possible D match to TRBD2 (6 bases). CDR3 length: 12 residues. V was cut by 2 bases and J by 3 bases, with 6 bases left in between. Germline V CDR1 and CDR2: GTSNPN, SVGIG (reference sequence). CDR3 protein: CAWSSGTDTQYF. Written as DNA, the CDR3 is TGTGCCTGGAGTAGCGGGACAGATACGCAGTATTTT.

This sequence joins TRBV7-2 and TRBJ2-1, with D unresolved. CDR1 SGHTA and CDR2 FQGNSA come from the germline V gene. V was cut by 1 base and J by 9 bases, with 16 bases left in between. This CDR3 comprises 15 residues. CDR3 nucleotide sequence: TGTGCCAGCAGCTTAGGATCTCTCAGGAACGCTGAGCAGTTCTTC. Translation gives CASSLGSLRNAEQFF.

DNA of the CDR3: TGCGCCAGCAGCTTGGTGGGGACAGGTCCCTCCGAGCAGTACTTC. Protein: CASSLVGTGPSEQYF. V and J are TRBV5-1 and TRBJ2-7; TRBD1 agrees at 8 bases. Trimming removed 0 bases from V and 6 bases from J; junction bases left unmatched: 8. This CDR3 is 15 amino acids long. Germline CDR1 and CDR2: SGHRS and YFSETQ.

This clone was observed a few times. The rearrangement uses TRBV6-5 and TRBJ2-7; D may be TRBD2 (6 bases). CDR1 MNHEY and CDR2 SVGAGI come from the germline V gene. V was shortened by 7 bases and J by 0 bases, with 16 bases between the two germline ends. This CDR3 spans 15 amino acids. For the CDR3, the DNA is TGTGCCAGCAAGCCCTCCGGGAGCAACTCCTACGAGCAGTACTTC. Translating gives CASKPSGSNSYEQYF.

Only a few counts were recorded for this clone. The chain joins TRBV30 to TRBJ2-7; 10 bases are a match to TRBD1. Germline assignment: CDR1 GTSNPN and CDR2 SVGIG (reference sequence). The CDR3 spans 14 residues. V lost 3 bases and J lost 4; bases outside the gene matches: 6. Here the CDR3 DNA reads TGTGCCTGGAGACTTCCGGGACAGGGGTACGAGCAGTACTTC. It is translated as CAWRLPGQGYEQYF.

The V and J genes are TRBV5-1 and TRBJ1-4, with 8 positions matching TRBD1. Per germline, CDR1 SGHRS and CDR2 YFSETQ. This CDR3 region has 14 residues. The V gene end was trimmed by 4 bases and the J gene end by 7 bases; junction bases not matched to a gene: 6. The DNA for the CDR3 is TGCGCCAGCAGCCGACAGGGGCAAGGTGAAAAACTGTTTTTT. It specifies CASSRQGQGEKLFF.

This clone was seen a few times. Other DNA sequences in this specimen translate into the identical CDR3. The rearrangement uses TRBV28 and TRBJ2-7, with D possibly TRBD2 on 6 matching bases. This CDR3 is built from 12 residues. Trimming removed 10 bases from V and 4 bases from J, with 14 bases in between. Germline V gene lookup returns CDR1 MDHEN and CDR2 SYDVKM. The CDR3 DNA follows: TGTGCCACAGCAGGAGGGAGTTACGAGCAGTACTTC. Residues: CATAGGSYEQYF. The complete variable domain, with remaining parts taken from reference TRBV28 and TRBJ2-7, reads DVKVTQSSRYLVKRTGEKVFLECVQDMDHENMFWYRQDPGLGLRLIYFSYDVKMKEKGDIPEGYSVSREKKERFSLILESASTNQTSMYLCATAGGSYEQYFGPGTRLTVT.

This clone has just a few counts. V and J are TRBV5-1 and TRBJ2-7; D call uncertain. Germline values: CDR1 SGHRS, CDR2 YFSETQ. V was shortened by 4 bases and J by 2 bases, with 4 bases between the two germline ends. The CDR3 covers 11 residues. The CDR3, as DNA: TGCGCCAGCAGCGAGACCTACGAGCAGTACTTC. Translating it yields CASSETYEQYF.

This chain's CDR3 is CASSPLAEINYNEQFF. The CDR3 DNA is TGTGCCAGCAGCCCCTTAGCGGAGATAAATTACAATGAGCAGTTCTTC. The chain couples TRBV14 to TRBJ2-1, with D possibly being TRBD2 (6 bases). The CDR3 is 16 amino acids. The V end was cut by 4 bases, the J end by 4 bases, with 17 bases between. Germline V gene data show CDR1 as SGHDN and CDR2 as FVKESK. Full variable domain (rest looked up from reference TRBV14 and TRBJ2-1): EAGVTQFPSHSVIEKGQTVTLRCDPISGHDNLYWYRRVMGKEIKFLLHFVKESKQDESGMPNNRFLAERTGGTYSTLKVQPAELEDSGVYFCASSPLAEINYNEQFFGPGTRLTVL.

The gene calls are TRBV30 and TRBJ2-7; tentative D call: TRBD1 (6 bases). Germline CDR1 and CDR2: GTSNPN and SVGIG (reference sequence). V was clipped by 8 bases and J by 4 bases, with 27 bases between them. The CDR3 totals 16 residues. CDR3 nucleotide sequence: TGTGCCGGATCGACAGGATCATCCCTCACACTTTACGAGCAGTACTTC. This translates into CAGSTGSSLTLYEQYF.

The chain employs TRBV21-1 and TRBJ2-7; whether TRBD1, the table's D call, matches the DNA was not checked. TRBV21-1 is recorded as a pseudogene. The CDR3 has 14 amino acids. Here the CDR3 DNA reads TGTGCCAGCAGCAAAGAGGGGGAATTGGAAGAGCAGTACTTC. Translation gives CASSKEGELEEQYF.

V is TRBV2 and J is TRBJ1-1, with D tentatively TRBD1 (5 bases). CDR1 and CDR2 (germline): SNHLY, FYNNEI. V lost 8 bases to trimming and J lost 1 base, with 8 bases between them. This CDR3 is built from 12 residues. The CDR3 loop reads CASDTGNTEAFF. The CDR3 coding sequence is TGTGCCAGCGACACAGGGAACACTGAAGCTTTCTTT.

This chain connects TRBV6-5 to TRBJ2-7, with 12 bases fitting TRBD1. V lost 5 bases to trimming and J lost 7 bases; unmatched junction nucleotides: 9. The length of the CDR3 is 15 residues. The germline V gene has CDR1 MNHEY and CDR2 SVGAGI. The CDR3 sequence is CASSLRDRGLSEQYF. CDR3 DNA sequence: TGTGCCAGCAGTCTACGGGACAGGGGGCTCAGTGAGCAGTACTTC.

Concerning this clone: At one boundary the junction diverges from the germline segment, which might be a read error. CDR3 region: CAISDGLAGEQLF. The CDR3 region has the DNA TGTGCCATCAGTGACGGACTAGCGGGAGAGCAACTCTTC. The V call is TRBV10-3, the J call TRBJ2-1; 13 nucleotides align to TRBD2. CDR3 size: 13 residues. The V gene's germline CDR1 is ENHRY and CDR2 SYGVKD.

The chain has TRBV4-2 and TRBJ2-7; no firm D call. This CDR3 is built from 15 residues. In germline, CDR1 is LGHNA, CDR2 YNFKEQ. The V gene lost 0 bases and the J gene lost 0 bases, with 9 bases spanning the gap. The CDR3 sequence is CASSQDLYGSYEQYF. The CDR3 DNA reads TGTGCCAGCAGCCAAGATCTATACGGCTCCTACGAGCAGTACTTC.

This clone was detected a few times. The CDR3 nucleotides read TGCAGCGCCCGACTAGCGGGAACAGATACGCAGTATTTT. Encoded protein: CSARLAGTDTQYF. V usage is TRBV29-1 and J usage is TRBJ2-3, with 11 bases identical to TRBD2. CDR1 SQVTM and CDR2 ANQGSEA come from the germline V gene. V lost 7 bases to trimming and J lost 3 bases; unmatched junction nucleotides: 3. This CDR3 spans 13 amino acids.

This chain links TRBV9 with TRBJ1-1, with no clear D. V shed 0 bases and J shed 5 bases, with 8 bases lying between them. The CDR3 covers 13 residues. Per germline, CDR1 SGDLS and CDR2 YYNGEE. The CDR3, as DNA: TGTGCCAGCAGCGTAGCTTTGGAGACTGAAGCTTTCTTT. Translating gives CASSVALETEAFF. Looking up the rest from reference TRBV9 and TRBJ1-1 gives the full variable domain: DSGVTQTPKHLITATGQRVTLRCSPRSGDLSVYWYQQSLDQGLQFLIQYYNGEERAKGNILERFSAQQFPDLHSELNLSSLELGDSALYFCASSVALETEAFFGQGTRLTVV.

This chain uses TRBV15 with TRBJ2-1, with TRBD2 matching 12 bases. Trimming removed 5 bases from V and 5 bases from J; junction bases left unmatched: 10. CDR1 is LNHNV and CDR2 is YYDKDF in the germline V gene (reference sequence). The CDR3 runs 17 residues. Written as DNA, the CDR3 is TGTGCCACCAGCGAAAGACTAGCGGGAGTCGGCAACAATGAGCAGTTCTTC. Translation: CATSERLAGVGNNEQFF. Looking up the rest from reference TRBV15 and TRBJ2-1 gives the full variable domain: DAMVIQNPRYQVTQFGKPVTLSCSQTLNHNVMYWYQQKSSQAPKLLFHYYDKDFNNEADTPDNFQSRRPNTSFCFLDIRSPGLGDTAMYLCATSERLAGVGNNEQFFGPGTRLTVL.

This CDR3 reads CASSFGGSNQPQHF. Here the CDR3 DNA reads TGTGCCAGCAGCTTCGGCGGTAGCAATCAGCCCCAGCATTTT. The chain links TRBV11-2 to TRBJ1-5; D gene ambiguous. CDR1 and CDR2 (germline): SGHAT, FQNNGV. V lost 3 bases to trimming and J lost 0 bases, with 6 bases between them. This CDR3 has 14 residues.

CDR3 sequence (DNA): TGTGCCAGCAGGCTGACAGGGTCGTTCGAGCAGTACTTC. Its translation is CASRLTGSFEQYF. The rearrangement joins TRBV2 to TRBJ2-7, with 7 bases matching TRBD1. This CDR3 has 13 residues. The V gene end was trimmed by 6 bases and the J gene end by 6 bases; junction bases not matched to a gene: 8. Per germline, CDR1 SNHLY and CDR2 FYNNEI.

This clone turned up a few times. Other DNA sequences in the same sample also yield this CDR3. V gene TRBV5-1 combines with J gene TRBJ2-5; D remains ambiguous. The CDR3 contains 12 residues. Deletions cut 3 bases from V and 2 bases from J, with 5 bases between. Germline V gene lookup returns CDR1 SGHRS and CDR2 YFSETQ. The chain's CDR3 is CASSSLQETQYF. In DNA form, the CDR3 reads TGCGCCAGCAGCTCCCTACAAGAGACCCAGTACTTC.

The V and J genes are TRBV4-1 and TRBJ2-3; D may be TRBD1 (6 bases). Trimming left V 4 bases short and J 1 base short, with 15 bases between. This CDR3 spans 16 amino acids. Germline-derived CDR1 and CDR2 are MGHRA and YSYEKL. CDR3 DNA sequence: TGCGCCAGCAGCCTCGGGACACACCGACGCACAGATACGCAGTATTTT. It yields the protein CASSLGTHRRTDTQYF.

The chain carries TRBV4-2 and TRBJ2-3; 7 positions agree with TRBD2. The trim removed 1 base at V and 1 base at J, leaving 2 bases unmatched. Germline CDR1 and CDR2: LGHNA and YNFKEQ. CDR3 length equals 15 residues. In nucleotides, the CDR3 is TGTGCCAGCAGCCAAGCGGGAGGTGGCACAGATACGCAGTATTTT. This codes for CASSQAGGGTDTQYF.

This clone was observed a few times. The chain employs TRBV27 and TRBJ1-5; 10 nucleotides match TRBD1. CDR3 length: 16 amino acids. With 3 bases clipped from V and 2 bases from J, the junction kept 4 bases outside the gene matches. Germline CDR1 reads MNHEY; CDR2 reads SMNVEV (reference sequence). The DNA for the CDR3 is TGTGCCAGCAGTTTTTCCGGGACAGGGGGCAATCAGCCCCAGCATTTT. This codes for CASSFSGTGGNQPQHF.